A single sample gave rise to the 13 T cell receptor beta chains below, sequenced in a study of blood T cell repertoires in COVID-19. Profiled with immunoSEQ multiplex PCR; TCRdb holds only in-frame clones, not every one. This sample has about 46,000 clones, with more than 75% found just once. Material for sequencing was peripheral blood. These receptors were collected from a man aged 45-60 years with active COVID-19.

This chain links TRBV7-3 with TRBJ1-4; perhaps TRBD1 as D (5 bases). There are 14 residues in the CDR3. Per the germline V gene, CDR1 is SGHTA and CDR2 is FQGTGA. The V end lost 5 bases, the J end lost 4 bases, and 11 bases lay between the germline ends. CDR3 DNA: TGTGCCAGCAGCCCAACAGGTGGTAATGAAAAACTGTTTTTT. This gives the protein CASSPTGGNEKLFF.

This clone was counted a single time. This sequence joins TRBV19 and TRBJ2-7; possible D gene TRBD1, 5 bases. The CDR3 length is 14 residues. Trimming pared 3 bases from V and 7 bases from J, leaving 16 bases between. Germline-derived CDR1 and CDR2 are LNHDA and SQIVND (reference sequence). CDR3 loop: CASSMVQTAWEQYF. CDR3 DNA sequence: TGTGCCAGTAGTATGGTCCAGACAGCGTGGGAGCAGTACTTC.

CDR3 nucleotides: TGTGCCATCAGTGATACGACAGATGCAACTAATGAAAAACTGTTTTTT. As protein: CAISDTTDATNEKLFF. This chain joins TRBV10-3 and TRBJ1-4, with D possibly matching TRBD1 (5 bases). This CDR3 has 16 residues. V dropped 3 bases and J dropped 0 bases, with 11 bases sitting between them. In germline, CDR1 is ENHRY, CDR2 SYGVKD.

CDR3 nucleotides: TGCAGCGTCGCCGGGTCTCAAGAGACCCAGTACTTC. The encoded protein is CSVAGSQETQYF. V and J are TRBV29-1 and TRBJ2-5; the D is unclear. The CDR3 consists of 12 residues. Looked up from germline, CDR1 is SQVTM and CDR2 is ANQGSEA. Trimming shortened V by 6 bases and J by 2 bases, and 10 bases separated the two germline ends.

The chain has TRBV19 and TRBJ2-3; TRBD2 matches at 9 bases. With 0 bases clipped from V and 9 bases from J, the junction kept 10 bases outside the gene matches. The length of the CDR3 is 16 residues. Per germline, CDR1 LNHDA and CDR2 SQIVND (reference sequence). The CDR3 region is CASSIEVAGGPETQYF. CDR3 bases: TGTGCCAGTAGTATAGAGGTGGCGGGAGGGCCTGAAACGCAGTATTTT.

The chain employs TRBV5-4 and TRBJ1-5, with D possibly being TRBD1 (6 bases). The CDR3 length is 14 residues. CDR1 is SGHNT and CDR2 is YYREEE in the germline V gene (reference sequence). V lost 0 bases and J lost 5, with 9 bases in between. The CDR3 protein is CASSLGGGDQPQHF. The DNA of the CDR3 is TGTGCCAGCAGCTTGGGGGGGGGCGATCAGCCCCAGCATTTT.

The chain couples TRBV13 to TRBJ2-7, with 9 bases fitting TRBD1. The CDR3 runs to 14 residues. J was trimmed by 4 bases and V by 5 bases; bases with no gene match: 6. CDR1 PRHDT and CDR2 FYEKMQ come from the germline V gene (reference sequence). In DNA form, the CDR3 reads TGTGCCAGCAGCCTTAGGACAGGGGAATACGAGCAGTACTTC. Its translation is CASSLRTGEYEQYF.

The gene calls are TRBV12-3 or TRBV12-4 and TRBJ1-1, with unresolved D. This CDR3 has 11 residues. V dropped 6 bases and J dropped 6 bases, with 8 bases sitting between them. This CDR3 is CASRNEAEAFF. The CDR3 region has the DNA TGTGCCAGCAGGAATGAGGCTGAAGCTTTCTTT.

The chain links TRBV19 to TRBJ2-1; TRBD1 is a possible D gene (5 bases). The CDR3 extends over 16 amino acids. Trimming pared 3 bases from V and 6 bases from J, leaving 18 bases between. Germline loops: CDR1 LNHDA, CDR2 SQIVND (reference sequence). CDR3 coding DNA: TGTGCCAGTAGTATCAGTGGGGCCACACCTCGCAATGAGCAGTTCTTC. Protein sequence: CASSISGATPRNEQFF.

The chain carries TRBV27 and TRBJ1-1; TRBD1 aligns across 9 bases. The J segment lost 3 bases and the V segment lost 4 bases, leaving 3 bases of the junction unmatched. Germline V gives CDR1 MNHEY, CDR2 SMNVEV (reference sequence). This CDR3 is 14 amino acids long. This chain's CDR3 is CASSSWTGDTEAFF. DNA of the CDR3: TGTGCCAGCAGTTCTTGGACAGGGGACACTGAAGCTTTCTTT.

This clone was seen only once. V usage is TRBV6-5 and J usage is TRBJ2-7, with TRBD1 identical over 7 bases. Germline values: CDR1 MNHEY, CDR2 SVGAGI. J was trimmed by 5 bases and V by 5 bases; bases with no gene match: 9. The CDR3 has 14 residues. DNA of the CDR3: TGTGCCAGCAGTAGGGGGCCGGCATCGGACGAGCAGTACTTC. This encodes CASSRGPASDEQYF.

The count of this clone is one. The rearrangement uses TRBV5-4 and TRBJ1-3; D unresolved. Germline assignment: CDR1 SGHNT and CDR2 YYREEE (reference sequence). Trimming removed 0 bases from V and 0 bases from J, with 10 bases in between. The CDR3 has 16 residues. In DNA, the CDR3 is TGTGCCAGCAGCTTGGCCCACGGGATCTCTGGAAACACCATATATTTT. It encodes CASSLAHGISGNTIYF.

This rearrangement joins TRBV25-1 to TRBJ1-1, with D tentatively TRBD1 (5 bases). Per the germline V gene, CDR1 is MGHDK and CDR2 is SYGVNS. Trimming stripped 7 bases from V and 1 base from J, with 13 bases between. The CDR3 is made up of 14 amino acids. The CDR3 is CASTDTGKNTEAFF. DNA of the CDR3: TGTGCCAGCACAGACACAGGAAAGAACACTGAAGCTTTCTTT.